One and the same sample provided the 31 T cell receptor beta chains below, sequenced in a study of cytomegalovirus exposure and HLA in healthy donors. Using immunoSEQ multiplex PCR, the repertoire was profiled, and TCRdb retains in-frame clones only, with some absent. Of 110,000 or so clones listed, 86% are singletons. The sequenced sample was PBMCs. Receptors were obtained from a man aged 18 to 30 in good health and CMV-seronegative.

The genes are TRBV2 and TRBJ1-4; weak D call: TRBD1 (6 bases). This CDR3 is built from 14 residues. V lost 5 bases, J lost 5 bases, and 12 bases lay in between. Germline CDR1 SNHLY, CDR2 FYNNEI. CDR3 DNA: TGTGCCAGCAGTACCCGGGACAAAAATGAAAAACTGTTTTTT. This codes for CASSTRDKNEKLFF.

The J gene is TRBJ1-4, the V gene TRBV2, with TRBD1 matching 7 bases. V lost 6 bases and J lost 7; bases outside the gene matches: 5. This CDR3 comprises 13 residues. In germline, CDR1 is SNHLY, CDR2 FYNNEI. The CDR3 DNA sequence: TGTGCCAGCAGCCTGAACAGGGGTGAAAAACTGTTTTTT. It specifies CASSLNRGEKLFF.

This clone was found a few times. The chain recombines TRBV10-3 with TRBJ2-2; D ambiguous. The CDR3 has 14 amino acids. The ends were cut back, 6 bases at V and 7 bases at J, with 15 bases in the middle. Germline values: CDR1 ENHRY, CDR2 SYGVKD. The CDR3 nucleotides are TGTGCCATCAGGACGCCTCTAGTAGGCGGGGAGCTGTTTTTT. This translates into CAIRTPLVGGELFF.

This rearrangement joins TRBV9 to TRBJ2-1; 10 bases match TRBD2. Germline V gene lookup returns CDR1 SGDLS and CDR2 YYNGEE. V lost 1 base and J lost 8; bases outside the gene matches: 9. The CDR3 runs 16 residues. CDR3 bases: TGTGCCAGCAGCGTAACCCTAGCGGGGGCCTCGGATGAGCAGTTCTTC. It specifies CASSVTLAGASDEQFF.

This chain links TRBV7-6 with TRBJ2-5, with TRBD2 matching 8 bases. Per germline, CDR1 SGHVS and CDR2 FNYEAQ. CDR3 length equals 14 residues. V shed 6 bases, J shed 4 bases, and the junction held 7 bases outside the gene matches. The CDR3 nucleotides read TGTGCCAGCAGAAACCGGGAGGGCAGAGAGACCCAGTACTTC. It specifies CASRNREGRETQYF.

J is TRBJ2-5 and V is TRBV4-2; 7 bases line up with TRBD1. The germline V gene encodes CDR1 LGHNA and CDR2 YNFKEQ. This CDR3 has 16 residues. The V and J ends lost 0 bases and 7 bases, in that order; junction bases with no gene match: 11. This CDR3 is CASSQEAGDRVGTQYF. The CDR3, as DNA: TGTGCCAGCAGCCAAGAGGCAGGAGACAGGGTAGGGACCCAGTACTTC.

The CDR3 sequence: CASSLDTTNNEQFF. CDR3 in DNA: TGCGCCAGCAGCTTGGACACCACGAACAATGAGCAGTTCTTC. The rearrangement uses TRBV5-1 and TRBJ2-1; D is uncertain. The V end lost 0 bases, the J end lost 5 bases, and 9 bases lay between the germline ends. Germline V CDR1 and CDR2: SGHRS, YFSETQ. CDR3 length: 14 amino acids.

This CDR3 is CASSTGGVRNTEAFF. CDR3 DNA sequence: TGTGCCAGTAGTACTGGGGGCGTTCGGAACACTGAAGCTTTCTTT. The rearrangement uses TRBV19 and TRBJ1-1; D possibly corresponds to TRBD1 (6 bases). This CDR3 is 15 amino acids long. V shed 4 bases and J shed 1 base, with 13 bases lying between them. Germline-derived CDR1 and CDR2 are LNHDA and SQIVND (reference sequence).

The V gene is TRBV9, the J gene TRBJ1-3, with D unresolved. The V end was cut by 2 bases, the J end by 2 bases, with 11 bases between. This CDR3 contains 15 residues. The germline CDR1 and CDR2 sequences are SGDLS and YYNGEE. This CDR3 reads CASSVSSRAGNTIYF. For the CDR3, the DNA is TGTGCCAGCAGCGTTTCGTCGAGGGCTGGAAACACCATATATTTT.

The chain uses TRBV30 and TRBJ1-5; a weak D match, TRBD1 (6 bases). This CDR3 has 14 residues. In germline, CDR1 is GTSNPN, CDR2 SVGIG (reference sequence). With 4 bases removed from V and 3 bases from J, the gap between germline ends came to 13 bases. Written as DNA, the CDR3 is TGTGCCTGGACCTCCGGGACAACCAATCAGCCCCAGCATTTT. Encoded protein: CAWTSGTTNQPQHF.

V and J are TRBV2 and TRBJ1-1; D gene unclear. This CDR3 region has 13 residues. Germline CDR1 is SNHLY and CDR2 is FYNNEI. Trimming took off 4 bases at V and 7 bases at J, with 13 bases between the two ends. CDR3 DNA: TGTGCCAGCAGTGTCGGCCGGGAGGGTGAAGCTTTCTTT. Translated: CASSVGREGEAFF.

CDR3 DNA sequence: TGCGCCAGCAGCTTCGGGGACAAACAAGAGACCCAGTACTTC. It is translated as CASSFGDKQETQYF. The gene calls are TRBV5-1 and TRBJ2-5, with D perhaps matching TRBD1 (6 bases). Deletions cut 2 bases from V and 2 bases from J, with 10 bases between. CDR3 size: 14 residues. Germline CDR1 is SGHRS and CDR2 is YFSETQ. Complete variable domain (other parts from reference TRBV5-1 and TRBJ2-5): KAGVTQTPRYLIKTRGQQVTLSCSPISGHRSVSWYQQTPGQGLQFLFEYFSETQRNKGNFPGRFSGRQFSNSRSEMNVSTLELGDSALYLCASSFGDKQETQYFGPGTRLLVL.

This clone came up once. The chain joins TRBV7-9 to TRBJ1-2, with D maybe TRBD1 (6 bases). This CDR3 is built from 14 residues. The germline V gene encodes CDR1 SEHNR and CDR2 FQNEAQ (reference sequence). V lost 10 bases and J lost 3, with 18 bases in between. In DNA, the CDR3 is TGTGCCATACCTAATTCGGCAGGGGACTATGGCTACACCTTC. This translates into CAIPNSAGDYGYTF.

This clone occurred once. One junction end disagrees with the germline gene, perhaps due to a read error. As DNA, the CDR3 is TGCGCCAGCAGCCCGGCAGGGCTAGATACGCAGTATTTT. This gives the protein CASSPAGLDTQYF. The chain recombines TRBV5-6 with TRBJ2-3; possibly TRBD1 for D (5 bases). The CDR3 runs 13 residues. Germline V gene sequence: CDR1 SGHDT, CDR2 YYEEEE.

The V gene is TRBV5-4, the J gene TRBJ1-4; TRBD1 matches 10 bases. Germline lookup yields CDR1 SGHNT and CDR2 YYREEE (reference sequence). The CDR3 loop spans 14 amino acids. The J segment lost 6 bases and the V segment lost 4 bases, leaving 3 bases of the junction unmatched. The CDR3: CASSRTGGDEKLFF. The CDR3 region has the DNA TGTGCCAGCAGCCGGACAGGGGGAGATGAAAAACTGTTTTTT.

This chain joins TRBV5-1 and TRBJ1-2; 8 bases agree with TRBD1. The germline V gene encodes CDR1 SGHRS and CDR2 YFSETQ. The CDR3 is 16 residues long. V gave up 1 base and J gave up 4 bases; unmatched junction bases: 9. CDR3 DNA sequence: TGCGCCAGCAGCTTGAACGGACAGGGTCTGGGCTATGGCTACACCTTC. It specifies CASSLNGQGLGYGYTF. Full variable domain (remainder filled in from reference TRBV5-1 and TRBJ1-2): KAGVTQTPRYLIKTRGQQVTLSCSPISGHRSVSWYQQTPGQGLQFLFEYFSETQRNKGNFPGRFSGRQFSNSRSEMNVSTLELGDSALYLCASSLNGQGLGYGYTFGSGTRLTVV.

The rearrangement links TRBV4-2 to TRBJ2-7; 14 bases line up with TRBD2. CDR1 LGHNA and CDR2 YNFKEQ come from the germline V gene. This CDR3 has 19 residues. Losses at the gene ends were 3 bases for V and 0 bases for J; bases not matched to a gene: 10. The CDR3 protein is CASSHSDRGLAGVSYEQYF. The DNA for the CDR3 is TGTGCCAGCAGCCATTCTGACAGGGGACTAGCGGGAGTCTCCTACGAGCAGTACTTC.

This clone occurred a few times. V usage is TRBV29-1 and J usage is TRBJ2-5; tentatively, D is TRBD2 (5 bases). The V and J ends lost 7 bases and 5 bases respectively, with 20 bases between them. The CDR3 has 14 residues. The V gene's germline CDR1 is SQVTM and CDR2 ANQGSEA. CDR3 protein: CSAGWLDRGETQYF. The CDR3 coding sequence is TGCAGCGCTGGCTGGCTAGATCGCGGGGAGACCCAGTACTTC.

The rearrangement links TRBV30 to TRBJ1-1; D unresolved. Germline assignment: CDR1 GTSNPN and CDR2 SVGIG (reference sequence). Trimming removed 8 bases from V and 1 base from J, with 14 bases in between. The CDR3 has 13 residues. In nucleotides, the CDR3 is TGTGCCGCGTTCGGGGAGGCGAACACTGAAGCTTTCTTT. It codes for CAAFGEANTEAFF. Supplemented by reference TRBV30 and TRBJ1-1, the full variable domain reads SQTIHQWPATLVQPVGSPLSLECTVEGTSNPNLYWYRQAAGRGLQLLFYSVGIGQISSEVPQNLSASRPQDRQFILSSKKLLLSDSGFYLCAAFGEANTEAFFGQGTRLTVV.

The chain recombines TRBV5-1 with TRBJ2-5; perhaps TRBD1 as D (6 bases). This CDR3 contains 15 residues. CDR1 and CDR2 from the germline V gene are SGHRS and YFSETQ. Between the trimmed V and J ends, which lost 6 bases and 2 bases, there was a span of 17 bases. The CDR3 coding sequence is TGCGCCAGCACCCAGGGGCAGACCCAACAAGAGACCCAGTACTTC. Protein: CASTQGQTQQETQYF.

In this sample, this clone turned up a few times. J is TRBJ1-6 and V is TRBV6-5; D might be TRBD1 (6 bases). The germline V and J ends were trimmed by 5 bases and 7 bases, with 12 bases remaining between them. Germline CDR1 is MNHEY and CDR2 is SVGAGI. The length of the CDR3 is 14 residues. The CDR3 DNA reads TGTGCCAGCAGTCCCATAGACAGGAATTCACCCCTCCACTTT. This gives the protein CASSPIDRNSPLHF.

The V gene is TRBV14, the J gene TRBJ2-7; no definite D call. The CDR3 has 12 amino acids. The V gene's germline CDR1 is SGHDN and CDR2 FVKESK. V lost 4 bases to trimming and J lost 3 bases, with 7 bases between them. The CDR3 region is CASSPLGYEQYF. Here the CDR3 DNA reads TGTGCCAGCAGCCCGCTAGGCTACGAGCAGTACTTC.

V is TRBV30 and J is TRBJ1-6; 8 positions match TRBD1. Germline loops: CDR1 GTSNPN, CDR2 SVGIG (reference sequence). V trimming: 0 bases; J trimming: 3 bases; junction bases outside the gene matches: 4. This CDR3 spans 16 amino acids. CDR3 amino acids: CAWSVRDRGYNSPLHF. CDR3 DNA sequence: TGTGCCTGGAGTGTACGAGACAGGGGCTATAATTCACCCCTCCACTTT.

CDR3 DNA: TGTGCCTGGAGTTCAGGGGGCGGTCAGCCCCAGCATTTT. Translated, it gives CAWSSGGGQPQHF. The gene calls are TRBV30 and TRBJ1-5, with 8 bases matching TRBD1. The CDR3 contains 13 residues. V shed 2 bases and J 6 bases; nucleotides not matched to a gene: 3. CDR1 GTSNPN and CDR2 SVGIG come from the germline V gene (reference sequence). Using reference TRBV30 and TRBJ1-5 for the parts outside the CDR3, the full variable domain is SQTIHQWPATLVQPVGSPLSLECTVEGTSNPNLYWYRQAAGRGLQLLFYSVGIGQISSEVPQNLSASRPQDRQFILSSKKLLLSDSGFYLCAWSSGGGQPQHFGDGTRLSIL.

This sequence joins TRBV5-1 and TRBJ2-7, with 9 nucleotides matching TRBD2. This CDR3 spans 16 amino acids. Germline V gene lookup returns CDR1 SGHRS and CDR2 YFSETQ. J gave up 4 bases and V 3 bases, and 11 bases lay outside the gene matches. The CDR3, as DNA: TGCGCCAGCAGCTACCGCAGTCTAGCGGGGAGGTACGAGCAGTACTTC. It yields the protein CASSYRSLAGRYEQYF. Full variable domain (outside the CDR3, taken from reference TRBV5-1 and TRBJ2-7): KAGVTQTPRYLIKTRGQQVTLSCSPISGHRSVSWYQQTPGQGLQFLFEYFSETQRNKGNFPGRFSGRQFSNSRSEMNVSTLELGDSALYLCASSYRSLAGRYEQYFGPGTRLTVT.

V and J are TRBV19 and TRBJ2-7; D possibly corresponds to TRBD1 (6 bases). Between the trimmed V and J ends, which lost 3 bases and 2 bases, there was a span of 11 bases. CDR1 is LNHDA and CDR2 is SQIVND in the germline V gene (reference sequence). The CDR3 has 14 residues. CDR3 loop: CASSISDRPYEQYF. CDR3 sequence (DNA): TGTGCCAGTAGTATTTCCGACAGGCCCTACGAGCAGTACTTC.

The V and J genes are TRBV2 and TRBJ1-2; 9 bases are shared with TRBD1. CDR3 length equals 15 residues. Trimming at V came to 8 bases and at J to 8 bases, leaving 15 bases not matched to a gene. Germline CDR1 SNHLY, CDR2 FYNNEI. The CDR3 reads CASGDLGDRDDGYTF. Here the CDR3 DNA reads TGTGCCAGCGGAGACTTAGGGGACAGGGATGACGGCTACACCTTC.

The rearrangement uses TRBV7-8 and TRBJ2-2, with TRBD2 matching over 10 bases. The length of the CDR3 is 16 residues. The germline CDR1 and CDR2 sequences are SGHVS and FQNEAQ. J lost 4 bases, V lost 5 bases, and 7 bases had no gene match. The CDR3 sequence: CASSNRTSGFTGELFF. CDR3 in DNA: TGTGCCAGCAGCAACCGGACTAGCGGTTTCACCGGGGAGCTGTTTTTT.

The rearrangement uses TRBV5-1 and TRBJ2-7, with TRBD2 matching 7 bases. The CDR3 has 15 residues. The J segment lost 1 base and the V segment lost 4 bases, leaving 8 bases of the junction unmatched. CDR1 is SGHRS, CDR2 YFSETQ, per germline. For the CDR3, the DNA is TGCGCCAGCAGCCCCTACGCTAGCGGTTCCTACGAGCAGTACTTC. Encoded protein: CASSPYASGSYEQYF.

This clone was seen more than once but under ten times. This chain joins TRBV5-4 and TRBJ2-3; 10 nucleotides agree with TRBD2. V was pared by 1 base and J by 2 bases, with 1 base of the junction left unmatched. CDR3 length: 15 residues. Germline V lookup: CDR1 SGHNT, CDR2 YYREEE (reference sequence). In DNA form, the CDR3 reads TGTGCCAGCAGCTTGCTAGCGGGGGCCACAGATACGCAGTATTTT. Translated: CASSLLAGATDTQYF.

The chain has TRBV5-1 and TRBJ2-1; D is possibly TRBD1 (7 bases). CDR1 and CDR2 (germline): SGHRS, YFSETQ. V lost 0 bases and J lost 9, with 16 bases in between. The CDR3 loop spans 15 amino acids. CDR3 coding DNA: TGCGCCAGCAGCTTGGTAGGTCAGGGGGGAGGTGAGCAGTTCTTC. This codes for CASSLVGQGGGEQFF. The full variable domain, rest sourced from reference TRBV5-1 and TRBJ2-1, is KAGVTQTPRYLIKTRGQQVTLSCSPISGHRSVSWYQQTPGQGLQFLFEYFSETQRNKGNFPGRFSGRQFSNSRSEMNVSTLELGDSALYLCASSLVGQGGGEQFFGPGTRLTVL.